A single sample gave rise to the 8 T cell receptor beta chains below, sequenced in a study of blood T cell repertoires in COVID-19. Libraries were prepared by immunoSEQ multiplex PCR; TCRdb keeps only in-frame clonotypes and omits some of them. This table holds 200,000 to 250,000 clones, around 90% found once. Sequencing used peripheral blood. The source is a woman between 18 and 30 years old who had recovered from COVID-19.

The V and J genes are TRBV27 and TRBJ2-7; 14 bases are a match to TRBD2. The V gene end was trimmed by 4 bases and the J gene end by 5 bases; junction bases not matched to a gene: 7. The CDR3 runs 16 residues. Germline V lookup: CDR1 MNHEY, CDR2 SMNVEV (reference sequence). Here the CDR3 DNA reads TGTGCCAGCAGTTCTTCACCGGGACTAGCGGGAGACGAGCAGTACTTC. Its protein product is CASSSSPGLAGDEQYF.

This sequence joins TRBV3-1 (or the pseudogene TRBV3-2) and TRBJ2-7, with D possibly matching TRBD1 (5 bases). Germline V gene data show CDR1 as LGHDT and CDR2 as YNNKEL (reference sequence). CDR3 length: 17 amino acids. Deletions cut 0 bases from V and 1 base from J, with 16 bases between. This CDR3 is CASSQDRSQGFSYEQYF. The CDR3, as DNA: TGTGCCAGCAGCCAAGATCGGAGCCAGGGTTTTTCCTACGAGCAGTACTTC.

This clone was recorded once. V is TRBV12-3 or TRBV12-4 and J is TRBJ2-1, with 10 bases matching TRBD2. Trimming cost V 6 bases and J 9 bases; bases outside gene matches: 5. The CDR3 has 13 residues. CDR3 residues: CASSSSGRFEQFF. CDR3 in DNA: TGTGCCAGCAGCTCTAGCGGGAGATTTGAGCAGTTCTTC.

The chain joins TRBV3-1 (or the pseudogene TRBV3-2) to TRBJ2-3; 10 bases fit TRBD2. J lost 3 bases, V lost 4 bases, and 10 bases had no gene match. The germline CDR1 and CDR2 sequences are LGHDT and YNNKEL (reference sequence). The CDR3 runs to 17 residues. CDR3 sequence: CASSRKLAGRGTDTQYF. CDR3 nucleotide sequence: TGTGCCAGCAGCCGGAAACTAGCGGGAAGAGGTACAGATACGCAGTATTTT.

This clone was recorded only once. The chain recombines TRBV29-1 with TRBJ2-1; 10 bases align to TRBD2. The ends lost 5 bases at V and 5 bases at J; junction bases unmatched: 15. CDR3 size: 17 residues. CDR1 is SQVTM and CDR2 is ANQGSEA in the germline V gene. CDR3 region: CSVLGVAGGYKDNEQFF. CDR3 nucleotides: TGCAGCGTTCTTGGGGTAGCGGGAGGTTATAAGGACAATGAGCAGTTCTTC.

The chain carries TRBV9 and TRBJ2-1, with D perhaps TRBD2 (5 bases). The germline V gene encodes CDR1 SGDLS and CDR2 YYNGEE. Trimming left V 4 bases short and J 0 bases short, with 20 bases between. This CDR3 has 18 amino acids. As DNA, the CDR3 is TGTGCCAGCAGCCTCCGACCCCCAGCGGAAGGCTCCTACAATGAGCAGTTCTTC. It yields the protein CASSLRPPAEGSYNEQFF. Looking up the rest from reference TRBV9 and TRBJ2-1 gives the full variable domain: DSGVTQTPKHLITATGQRVTLRCSPRSGDLSVYWYQQSLDQGLQFLIQYYNGEERAKGNILERFSAQQFPDLHSELNLSSLELGDSALYFCASSLRPPAEGSYNEQFFGPGTRLTVL.

As DNA, the CDR3 is TGTGCCAGCAGCTTGAGTCAAAATCAGCCCCAGCATTTT. Protein product: CASSLSQNQPQHF. This sequence joins TRBV7-9 and TRBJ1-5; D ambiguous. V was pared by 3 bases and J by 4 bases, with 7 bases between. Germline CDR1 reads SEHNR; CDR2 reads FQNEAQ (reference sequence). The CDR3 has 13 amino acids.

The genes are TRBV7-9 and TRBJ1-3; D possibly corresponds to TRBD1 (6 bases). V lost 1 base to trimming and J lost 0 bases, with 16 bases between them. This CDR3 is 18 amino acids long. CDR1 and CDR2 from the germline V gene are SEHNR and FQNEAQ (reference sequence). The CDR3 DNA sequence: TGTGCCAGCAGCTTAGAGCGTCGGGACACGATCTCTGGAAACACCATATATTTT. Translated, it gives CASSLERRDTISGNTIYF.